A single sample is the source of the 30 T cell receptor beta chains below, sequenced in a study of blood T cell repertoires in COVID-19. The method was immunoSEQ multiplex PCR; TCRdb's version includes in-frame clones alone and lacks a portion of them. The table lists about 180,000 clones, 88% of them singletons, with 9% to 10% in the top ten. Sequenced input: PBMCs or T cells enriched from blood (not recorded which). The receptor set was obtained from a woman aged 18-29 years who had recovered from COVID-19.

The J gene is TRBJ2-2, the V gene TRBV11-3; 7 bases match TRBD1. Per germline, CDR1 SGHNT and CDR2 YENEEA. V dropped 8 bases and J dropped 5; count of bases not matched to a gene: 14. This CDR3 comprises 16 residues. CDR3 DNA: TGTGCCAGCGCCATGACCCGGGACAGAGATACCGGGGAGCTGTTTTTT. Amino acids: CASAMTRDRDTGELFF.

This chain joins TRBV5-4 and TRBJ1-4, with TRBD1 matching 7 bases. The trim removed 0 bases at V and 3 bases at J, leaving 5 bases unmatched. Germline V gives CDR1 SGHNT, CDR2 YYREEE (reference sequence). The CDR3 runs to 16 residues. CDR3 DNA sequence: TGTGCCAGCAGCTTGGGGGACAGTAGTTCTAATGAAAAACTGTTTTTT. This gives the protein CASSLGDSSSNEKLFF.

The J gene is TRBJ1-1, the V gene TRBV6-5; 7 bases match TRBD1. Germline assignment: CDR1 MNHEY and CDR2 SVGAGI. V dropped 9 bases and J dropped 8; count of bases not matched to a gene: 6. There are 11 residues in the CDR3. The CDR3 loop reads CASPTGVEAFF. CDR3 coding DNA: TGTGCCAGTCCCACAGGGGTGGAAGCTTTCTTT.

This clone was detected only once. V gene TRBV18 combines with J gene TRBJ2-1; maybe TRBD2 (6 bases). From germline, CDR1 is KGHSH and CDR2 LQKENI. V was trimmed by 3 bases and J by 6 bases, leaving 9 bases between them. The CDR3 sequence is 13 residues long. The CDR3 nucleotides are TGTGCCAGCTCACCTACCGGGGGCAATGAGCAGTTCTTC. Encoded protein: CASSPTGGNEQFF.

This chain uses TRBV27 with TRBJ1-2; D might be TRBD1 (6 bases). This CDR3 has 15 amino acids. V was trimmed by 6 bases and J by 2 bases, leaving 16 bases between them. CDR1 is MNHEY and CDR2 is SMNVEV in the germline V gene (reference sequence). The CDR3 region is CASSPSGQLNYGYTF. CDR3 DNA sequence: TGTGCCAGCAGCCCGTCCGGACAGCTAAACTATGGCTACACCTTC.

The gene calls are TRBV25-1 and TRBJ2-1; no definite D call. Germline CDR1 is MGHDK and CDR2 is SYGVNS. The CDR3 sequence is 13 residues long. V was pared by 2 bases and J by 2 bases, with 4 bases between. CDR3 sequence reads: CASSETPYNEQFF. The DNA of the CDR3 is TGTGCCAGCAGTGAAACACCCTACAATGAGCAGTTCTTC.

The CDR3 sequence is CASSDRGDYTF. DNA of the CDR3: TGTGCCAGCAGCGACAGGGGAGACTACACCTTC. The chain uses TRBV6-5 and TRBJ1-2, with 8 bases identical to TRBD1. The V gene end was trimmed by 6 bases and the J gene end by 10 bases; junction bases not matched to a gene: 4. The CDR3 spans 11 residues. Germline V CDR1 and CDR2: MNHEY, SVGAGI.

The chain joins TRBV28 to TRBJ2-1; D perhaps matches TRBD2 (7 bases). Germline V gene data show CDR1 as MDHEN and CDR2 as SYDVKM. This CDR3 contains 16 residues. The germline V and J ends were trimmed by 4 bases and 1 base, with 14 bases remaining between them. This CDR3 is CASSSAGARSYNEQFF. CDR3 DNA: TGTGCCAGCAGTTCTGCGGGGGCTCGGTCCTACAATGAGCAGTTCTTC.

Only one count was recorded for this clone. The chain carries TRBV7-9 and TRBJ2-1; weak D call: TRBD2 (6 bases). The germline V and J ends were trimmed by 5 bases and 0 bases, with 23 bases remaining between them. Germline CDR1 reads SEHNR; CDR2 reads FQNEAQ (reference sequence). The CDR3 has 19 residues. The CDR3 loop reads CASSPMRQRVIISYNEQFF. The CDR3 coding sequence is TGTGCCAGCAGCCCCATGAGGCAGCGGGTTATAATCTCCTACAATGAGCAGTTCTTC.

The J gene is TRBJ2-3, the V gene TRBV21-1; TRBD2, the table's D call, was not compared with the DNA. TRBV21-1 is a pseudogene segment. The CDR3 contains 18 residues. This chain's CDR3 is CASSPPLLAELATDTQYF. The CDR3 nucleotides read TGTGCCAGCAGCCCCCCACTTCTAGCGGAGTTGGCCACAGATACGCAGTATTTT.

The gene calls are TRBV19 and TRBJ1-2; 9 positions match TRBD1. The CDR3 has 15 amino acids. V gave up 5 bases and J gave up 4 bases; unmatched junction bases: 8. Germline V CDR1 and CDR2: LNHDA, SQIVND (reference sequence). CDR3 in amino acids: CASSGGQGFVYGYTF. In DNA form, the CDR3 reads TGTGCCAGTAGTGGGGGACAGGGCTTTGTCTATGGCTACACCTTC. Complete variable domain (other parts from reference TRBV19 and TRBJ1-2): DGGITQSPKYLFRKEGQNVTLSCEQNLNHDAMYWYRQDPGQGLRLIYYSQIVNDFQKGDIAEGYSVSREKKESFPLTVTSAQKNPTAFYLCASSGGQGFVYGYTFGSGTRLTVV.

The chain's CDR3 is CSVGGQTSNQPQHF. The DNA for the CDR3 is TGCAGCGTTGGCGGACAGACTAGCAATCAGCCCCAGCATTTT. This rearrangement joins TRBV29-1 to TRBJ1-5; maybe TRBD1 (6 bases). V lost 4 bases, J lost 0 bases, and 10 bases lay in between. CDR1 and CDR2 (germline): SQVTM, ANQGSEA. The CDR3 runs 14 residues.

This chain uses TRBV5-4 with TRBJ1-2; 8 bases agree with TRBD1. The V gene end was trimmed by 0 bases and the J gene end by 4 bases; junction bases not matched to a gene: 8. CDR3 length: 16 residues. Germline V gene lookup returns CDR1 SGHNT and CDR2 YYREEE (reference sequence). This CDR3 reads CASSLGGQGWAYGYTF. DNA for the CDR3: TGTGCCAGCAGCTTGGGTGGACAGGGATGGGCCTATGGCTACACCTTC.

This clone was seen a few times. This chain links TRBV21-1 with TRBJ1-5. TRBV21-1 is noted as a pseudogene. CDR3 length: 14 amino acids. The CDR3 nucleotides read TGTGCCAGCAGTTGTAAGGCGGTTGCTCAGCCCCAGCATTTT. It specifies CASSCKAVAQPQHF.

This clone turned up a few times. The chain has TRBV27 and TRBJ2-1; TRBD2 aligns across 14 bases. V trimming: 5 bases; J trimming: 3 bases; junction bases outside the gene matches: 3. There are 16 residues in the CDR3. The germline V gene encodes CDR1 MNHEY and CDR2 SMNVEV (reference sequence). CDR3 in DNA: TGTGCCAGCAGTCCAGGACTAGCGGGGGGCTACAATGAGCAGTTCTTC. Translated: CASSPGLAGGYNEQFF.

The chain recombines TRBV7-2 with TRBJ2-3, with D possibly matching TRBD1 (6 bases). The V and J ends lost 5 bases and 2 bases respectively, with 26 bases between them. The germline V gene encodes CDR1 SGHTA and CDR2 FQGNSA. The length of the CDR3 is 19 residues. The chain's CDR3 is CASSPVSGTVVGHTDTQYF. The DNA for the CDR3 is TGTGCCAGCAGCCCGGTATCGGGGACGGTGGTGGGACACACAGATACGCAGTATTTT.

The chain links TRBV5-1 to TRBJ1-1, with D hard to call. The germline V and J ends were trimmed by 3 bases and 1 base, with 10 bases remaining between them. Germline V lookup: CDR1 SGHRS, CDR2 YFSETQ. The CDR3 sequence is 14 residues long. CDR3 loop: CASSSDTGNTEAFF. CDR3 bases: TGCGCCAGCAGCTCCGACACCGGGAACACTGAAGCTTTCTTT.

This chain connects TRBV6-4 to TRBJ2-1; 11 nucleotides match TRBD2. In germline, CDR1 is MRHNA, CDR2 SNTAGT. The ends lost 6 bases at V and 4 bases at J; junction bases unmatched: 11. The CDR3 consists of 17 residues. The DNA of the CDR3 is TGTGCCAGCAGCCATCTAGCGGGGGGCCCTTTTTACAATGAGCAGTTCTTC. Protein sequence: CASSHLAGGPFYNEQFF.

The chain carries TRBV5-1 and TRBJ1-1; 9 bases are shared with TRBD1. The junction had 1 base not matched to a gene; V was cut back by 0 bases and J by 4 bases. The CDR3 consists of 14 residues. The V gene's germline CDR1 is SGHRS and CDR2 YFSETQ. The CDR3 DNA sequence: TGCGCCAGCAGCTTGGAGACAGGGGGCACTGAAGCTTTCTTT. This translates into CASSLETGGTEAFF.

V gene TRBV7-2 combines with J gene TRBJ2-4; maybe TRBD1 (5 bases). Germline-derived CDR1 and CDR2 are SGHTA and FQGNSA. The length of the CDR3 is 16 residues. Trimming shortened V by 5 bases and J by 0 bases, and 14 bases separated the two germline ends. CDR3 amino acids: CASSVTANLAKNIQYF. The DNA of the CDR3 is TGTGCCAGCAGCGTGACAGCTAATCTAGCCAAAAACATTCAGTACTTC.

The J gene is TRBJ2-7, the V gene TRBV6-5, with D perhaps TRBD1 (6 bases). The ends were cut back, 9 bases at V and 7 bases at J, with 16 bases in the middle. The CDR3 has 12 amino acids. Germline CDR1 and CDR2: MNHEY and SVGAGI. CDR3 amino acids: CASSRDIWEQYF. In DNA form, the CDR3 reads TGTGCCAGTTCCCGGGACATCTGGGAGCAGTACTTC.

This clone was picked up one time. The chain combines TRBV18 with TRBJ1-4; D is possibly TRBD1 (6 bases). The CDR3 is made up of 17 amino acids. Germline values: CDR1 KGHSH, CDR2 LQKENI. V was shortened by 3 bases and J by 0 bases, with 14 bases between the two germline ends. The CDR3 protein is CASSPAQGGSTNEKLFF. The CDR3 nucleotides are TGTGCCAGCTCACCGGCACAGGGAGGGTCAACTAATGAAAAACTGTTTTTT.

The chain joins TRBV28 to TRBJ2-7; D ambiguous. CDR3 size: 13 residues. Per germline, CDR1 MDHEN and CDR2 SYDVKM. V shed 2 bases and J shed 4 bases, with 9 bases lying between them. In DNA, the CDR3 is TGTGCCAGCAGTTTACCCCAGTTGTACGAGCAGTACTTC. The encoded protein is CASSLPQLYEQYF. The full variable domain, its missing parts supplied by reference TRBV28 and TRBJ2-7, is DVKVTQSSRYLVKRTGEKVFLECVQDMDHENMFWYRQDPGLGLRLIYFSYDVKMKEKGDIPEGYSVSREKKERFSLILESASTNQTSMYLCASSLPQLYEQYFGPGTRLTVT.

The rearrangement uses TRBV10-3 and TRBJ2-5, with 9 nucleotides matching TRBD2. Germline V CDR1 and CDR2: ENHRY, SYGVKD. The V gene end was trimmed by 2 bases and the J gene end by 7 bases; junction bases not matched to a gene: 8. The CDR3 extends over 15 amino acids. The CDR3 bases are TGTGCCATCAGTGAGGTGGCGGGAGGGCCCGGGACCCAGTACTTC. Its translation: CAISEVAGGPGTQYF.

A few counts support this clone. This chain joins TRBV5-3 and TRBJ2-5, with TRBD2 matching 7 bases. TRBV5-3 is filed as an ORF, its function uncertain. The CDR3 extends over 14 amino acids. J gave up 5 bases and V 1 base, and 5 bases lay outside the gene matches. CDR3 sequence reads: CARSLLAGRETQYF. DNA of the CDR3: TGTGCCAGAAGCTTGTTAGCGGGTAGGGAGACCCAGTACTTC.

This chain uses TRBV7-2 with TRBJ2-1; TRBD2 agrees at 10 bases. V trimming: 0 bases; J trimming: 6 bases; junction bases outside the gene matches: 8. The V gene's germline CDR1 is SGHTA and CDR2 FQGNSA. The CDR3 consists of 17 residues. The CDR3 region has the DNA TGTGCCAGCAGCTTAGCGCGAAGCGGGGGGGCCGTCAATGAGCAGTTCTTC. It yields the protein CASSLARSGGAVNEQFF.

The V and J genes are TRBV5-1 and TRBJ1-2; possible D gene TRBD1, 6 bases. Germline V lookup: CDR1 SGHRS, CDR2 YFSETQ. The V end lost 4 bases, the J end lost 8 bases, and 18 bases lay between the germline ends. The CDR3 length is 14 residues. The CDR3 region has the DNA TGCGCCAGCAGCCAACTACAGGGATTAGGGGGCTACACCTTC. Translated: CASSQLQGLGGYTF. Looking up the rest from reference TRBV5-1 and TRBJ1-2 gives the full variable domain: KAGVTQTPRYLIKTRGQQVTLSCSPISGHRSVSWYQQTPGQGLQFLFEYFSETQRNKGNFPGRFSGRQFSNSRSEMNVSTLELGDSALYLCASSQLQGLGGYTFGSGTRLTVV.

The CDR3 coding sequence is TGCAGTGCTAGTATTCAGGGACTACGAGATACGCAGTATTTT. It codes for CSASIQGLRDTQYF. The V gene is TRBV20-1, the J gene TRBJ2-3; the match to TRBD2 covers 7 bases. The CDR3 consists of 14 residues. V gave up 3 bases and J gave up 5 bases; unmatched junction bases: 8. Germline V gene data show CDR1 as DFQATT and CDR2 as SNEGSKA (reference sequence).

This sequence joins TRBV5-1 and TRBJ1-1; a possible D gene is TRBD1 (6 bases). The V gene's germline CDR1 is SGHRS and CDR2 YFSETQ. Trimming left V 4 bases short and J 6 bases short, with 22 bases between. The CDR3 length is 16 residues. The CDR3 sequence: CASSPLHQGRVAEAFF. The CDR3, as DNA: TGCGCCAGCAGCCCGCTCCACCAGGGGCGCGTCGCTGAAGCTTTCTTT.

The chain combines TRBV7-2 with TRBJ1-1, with a possible D match to TRBD1 (6 bases). The CDR3 is 13 amino acids. The V and J ends lost 4 bases and 4 bases respectively, with 10 bases between them. The V gene's germline CDR1 is SGHTA and CDR2 FQGNSA. CDR3 residues: CASSSQQGTEAFF. As DNA, the CDR3 is TGTGCCAGCAGCTCTCAACAGGGCACTGAAGCTTTCTTT.